A single sample gave rise to the 22 T cell receptor beta chains below, sequenced in a study of cytomegalovirus exposure and HLA in healthy donors. Repertoires were generated with immunoSEQ multiplex PCR, while TCRdb's copy carries only in-frame clones and drops some. The sample has approximately 170,000 clones, approximately 88% seen once. Sample: PBMCs. These TCRs come from a man aged 25 to 40 in good health and CMV-seropositive.

The rearrangement uses TRBV6-5 and TRBJ2-7; 8 bases are shared with TRBD2. Germline V gene data show CDR1 as MNHEY and CDR2 as SVGAGI. V dropped 7 bases and J dropped 3; count of bases not matched to a gene: 5. The CDR3 length is 13 residues. Here the CDR3 DNA reads TGTGCCAGCAAAAGGACTAGCAGCTACGAGCAGTACTTC. This encodes CASKRTSSYEQYF.

The V and J genes are TRBV18 and TRBJ2-7; 8 bases are shared with TRBD1. The germline CDR1 and CDR2 sequences are KGHSH and LQKENI. Trimming at V came to 3 bases and at J to 6 bases, leaving 1 base not matched to a gene. CDR3 length: 12 amino acids. The CDR3 nucleotides are TGTGCCAGCTCACCTACAGGGGGCGAGCAGTACTTC. Its translation: CASSPTGGEQYF.

The V gene is TRBV5-1, the J gene TRBJ2-1; TRBD1 might be the D (6 bases). The CDR3 contains 14 residues. Trimming took off 1 base at V and 9 bases at J, with 14 bases between the two ends. Germline loops: CDR1 SGHRS, CDR2 YFSETQ. This CDR3 is CASSLTAGDPEQFF. The CDR3 nucleotides are TGCGCCAGCAGCTTGACTGCAGGGGATCCTGAGCAGTTCTTC.

The CDR3 spells CASSKRGRYTGELFF. Here the CDR3 DNA reads TGTGCCAGCAGCAAAAGGGGCCGTTACACCGGGGAGCTGTTTTTT. This chain uses TRBV21-1 with TRBJ2-2; TRBD1, the table's D call, lacks a check against the DNA. TRBV21-1 is shown as a pseudogene. The CDR3 runs to 15 residues.

The V and J genes are TRBV5-6 and TRBJ2-7; tentative D call: TRBD1 (6 bases). Trimming took 5 bases from V and 2 from J, leaving 26 bases between them. Germline V gene data show CDR1 as SGHDT and CDR2 as YYEEEE. The CDR3 runs to 18 residues. Written as DNA, the CDR3 is TGTGCCAGCAGTCCTGTCACAGGGCCCTTTGGTCCAACCTACGAGCAGTACTTC. Its translation is CASSPVTGPFGPTYEQYF. The entire variable domain, with the rest obtained from reference TRBV5-6 and TRBJ2-7, is as follows: DAGVTQSPTHLIKTRGQQVTLRCSPKSGHDTVSWYQQALGQGPQFIFQYYEEEERQRGNFPDRFSGHQFPNYSSELNVNALLLGDSALYLCASSPVTGPFGPTYEQYFGPGTRLTVT.

The V gene is TRBV6-5, the J gene TRBJ1-1; D might be TRBD1 (5 bases). Trimming stripped 6 bases from V and 1 base from J, with 6 bases between. CDR3 length equals 12 residues. Germline CDR1 MNHEY, CDR2 SVGAGI. Written as DNA, the CDR3 is TGTGCCAGCAGCAGGGAGAACACTGAAGCTTTCTTT. It yields the protein CASSRENTEAFF.

This chain connects TRBV5-1 to TRBJ2-7; TRBD1 matches 8 bases. CDR1 is SGHRS and CDR2 is YFSETQ in the germline V gene. V shed 4 bases, J shed 2 bases, and the junction held 8 bases outside the gene matches. This CDR3 has 15 amino acids. The CDR3 bases are TGCGCCAGCAGCGGGGGGACAGGCGGCGCCTACGAGCAGTACTTC. Translation: CASSGGTGGAYEQYF.

The V call is TRBV7-9, the J call TRBJ2-3; 14 nucleotides agree with TRBD2. Germline lookup yields CDR1 SEHNR and CDR2 FQNEAQ (reference sequence). After removal of 2 bases from V and 8 bases from J, the junction contained 6 bases not matched to a gene. CDR3 length: 16 residues. The CDR3 here is CASSLPGGLAGVTQYF. CDR3 nucleotide sequence: TGTGCCAGCAGCTTACCCGGGGGACTAGCGGGAGTTACGCAGTATTTT.

The chain couples TRBV4-3 to TRBJ1-3, with D uncertain. The CDR3 consists of 14 residues. The germline CDR1 and CDR2 sequences are LGHNA and YSLEER. Trimming took off 2 bases at V and 4 bases at J, with 9 bases between the two ends. In DNA form, the CDR3 reads TGCGCCAGCAGCCAACGGGGTTCGGGAAACACCATATATTTT. It codes for CASSQRGSGNTIYF.

This chain uses TRBV9 with TRBJ1-2, with 12 bases aligning to TRBD1. The CDR3 sequence is 16 residues long. CDR1 and CDR2 from the germline V gene are SGDLS and YYNGEE. The V segment lost 2 bases and the J segment 7 bases; nucleotides outside the gene matches: 9. In nucleotides, the CDR3 is TGTGCCAGCAGCGTCGAGGGACAGGGGGCTTACCGTGGCTACACCTTC. Protein sequence: CASSVEGQGAYRGYTF.

The chain recombines TRBV5-1 with TRBJ2-7, with TRBD1 matching 8 bases. CDR1 and CDR2 from the germline V gene are SGHRS and YFSETQ. The CDR3 runs 13 residues. Trimming at V came to 3 bases and at J to 7 bases, leaving 6 bases not matched to a gene. For the CDR3, the DNA is TGCGCCAGCAGCTCCTGGACAGGGTGGGAGCAGTACTTC. This translates into CASSSWTGWEQYF.

The CDR3 DNA follows: TGTGCCAGCAGTTTAGGTCTGCGGGGTTCCCAATTTACCAATGAGCAGTTCTTC. Translated: CASSLGLRGSQFTNEQFF. This chain joins TRBV27 and TRBJ2-1, with a possible D match to TRBD2 (6 bases). V was clipped by 2 bases and J by 6 bases, with 23 bases between them. Germline V lookup: CDR1 MNHEY, CDR2 SMNVEV (reference sequence). This CDR3 has 18 amino acids.

V gene TRBV7-9 combines with J gene TRBJ2-7; D perhaps matches TRBD2 (6 bases). Trimming left V 2 bases short and J 4 bases short, with 21 bases between. The CDR3 runs to 17 residues. Germline values: CDR1 SEHNR, CDR2 FQNEAQ (reference sequence). Here the CDR3 DNA reads TGTGCCAGCAGCTTAACTACGCGGGGACCGCCCCCTTACGAGCAGTACTTC. This sequence encodes CASSLTTRGPPPYEQYF.

This clone has just a few counts. The gene calls are TRBV6-1 and TRBJ2-2; the D is unclear. The CDR3 runs 14 residues. V lost 5 bases, J lost 5 bases, and 12 bases lay in between. Germline V gene data show CDR1 as MNHNS and CDR2 as SASEGT. The CDR3 DNA follows: TGTGCCAGCAGTCCCTCCGAGGAGACCGGGGAGCTGTTTTTT. Amino acids: CASSPSEETGELFF.

In regard to this clone: Distinct nucleotide sequences in the sample also encode this CDR3. The chain recombines TRBV6-5 with TRBJ1-3, with TRBD1 matching over 7 bases. V shed 5 bases, J shed 2 bases, and the junction held 3 bases outside the gene matches. CDR1 MNHEY and CDR2 SVGAGI come from the germline V gene. The CDR3 is 14 residues long. The DNA for the CDR3 is TGTGCCAGCAGTCGCACAGGGGCTGGAAACACCATATATTTT. Protein: CASSRTGAGNTIYF.

The chain links TRBV7-3 to TRBJ2-5; D might be TRBD2 (5 bases). The CDR3 runs 13 residues. The germline gives CDR1 SGHTA, CDR2 FQGTGA. V dropped 6 bases and J dropped 8 bases, with 16 bases sitting between them. The CDR3 protein is CASSRTPGETQYF. CDR3 DNA sequence: TGTGCCAGCAGTCGTACTCCCGGGGAAACCCAGTACTTC.

The chain carries TRBV6-5 and TRBJ1-5, with 7 bases aligning to TRBD1. The germline gives CDR1 MNHEY, CDR2 SVGAGI. V shed 0 bases and J 3 bases; nucleotides not matched to a gene: 5. This CDR3 spans 16 amino acids. CDR3 protein: CASSYSLDRDNQPQHF. CDR3 sequence (DNA): TGTGCCAGCAGTTACTCTCTCGACAGGGACAATCAGCCCCAGCATTTT.

This chain's CDR3 is CAISRGGTSGVSYEQYF. The CDR3 DNA follows: TGTGCCATCAGTAGAGGGGGGACTAGCGGGGTCAGCTACGAGCAGTACTTC. V gene TRBV10-3 combines with J gene TRBJ2-7; 13 bases fit TRBD2. V trimming: 5 bases; J trimming: 3 bases; junction bases outside the gene matches: 10. The germline V gene has CDR1 ENHRY and CDR2 SYGVKD. The CDR3 extends over 17 amino acids.

This CDR3 reads CASRQREGGDTQYF. The CDR3 DNA is TGTGCCAGCCGCCAGCGGGAGGGAGGAGATACGCAGTATTTT. This chain joins TRBV2 and TRBJ2-3; the match to TRBD2 covers 10 bases. The CDR3 extends over 14 amino acids. J lost 5 bases, V lost 8 bases, and 7 bases had no gene match. Per the germline V gene, CDR1 is SNHLY and CDR2 is FYNNEI.

This clone appeared many times. The chain recombines TRBV6-1 with TRBJ1-5, with D possibly matching TRBD1 (5 bases). The CDR3 consists of 15 residues. V dropped 3 bases and J dropped 2 bases, with 11 bases sitting between them. Germline lookup yields CDR1 MNHNS and CDR2 SASEGT. CDR3 sequence: CASSDQGSRNQPQHF. CDR3 nucleotides: TGTGCCAGCAGTGATCAGGGTAGTCGCAATCAGCCCCAGCATTTT.

J is TRBJ2-7 and V is TRBV5-1; 11 bases match TRBD1. With 4 bases clipped from V and 9 bases from J, the junction kept 12 bases outside the gene matches. The CDR3 totals 15 residues. The germline gives CDR1 SGHRS, CDR2 YFSETQ. CDR3 bases: TGCGCCAGCAGCGGCGGACAGGGGGCGGCGGGAAGGCAGTACTTC. As protein: CASSGGQGAAGRQYF.

This clone was seen only a few times. The rearrangement links TRBV19 to TRBJ1-5, with unresolved D. Germline-derived CDR1 and CDR2 are LNHDA and SQIVND (reference sequence). The CDR3 contains 13 residues. V shed 4 bases and J shed 5 bases, with 9 bases lying between them. DNA for the CDR3: TGTGCCAGTAGTAAAACAAATTATCAGCCCCAGCATTTT. Translating it yields CASSKTNYQPQHF. The entire variable domain, with the rest obtained from reference TRBV19 and TRBJ1-5, is as follows: DGGITQSPKYLFRKEGQNVTLSCEQNLNHDAMYWYRQDPGQGLRLIYYSQIVNDFQKGDIAEGYSVSREKKESFPLTVTSAQKNPTAFYLCASSKTNYQPQHFGDGTRLSIL.